The 10 T cell receptor beta chains presented below share a single source sample, sequenced in a study of blood T cell repertoires in COVID-19. The protocol was immunoSEQ multiplex PCR, while the TCRdb copy is restricted to in-frame clones and leaves out a portion. The table has more than 200,000 clones, around 90% seen once; the top ten hold roughly 3.7%. Sequencing was done on a sample of PBMCs or T cells enriched from blood (not recorded which). The receptor set was obtained from a woman aged 25 to 39 who had been exposed to COVID-19.

The rearrangement links TRBV27 to TRBJ1-6, with 9 bases fitting TRBD1. Losses at the gene ends were 5 bases for V and 9 bases for J; bases not matched to a gene: 8. CDR1 is MNHEY and CDR2 is SMNVEV in the germline V gene (reference sequence). This CDR3 comprises 15 residues. In nucleotides, the CDR3 is TGTGCCAGCAGTCCTAGACAGGGGGAAAGTTCACCCCTCCACTTT. Its translation: CASSPRQGESSPLHF.

This rearrangement joins TRBV28 to TRBJ2-5, with 7 bases fitting TRBD1. V shed 4 bases, J shed 4 bases, and the junction held 0 bases outside the gene matches. Germline V gene sequence: CDR1 MDHEN, CDR2 SYDVKM. CDR3 length equals 12 residues. The CDR3 region has the DNA TGTGCCAGCAGTTCAGGGGGAGAGACCCAGTACTTC. It encodes CASSSGGETQYF.

The rearrangement uses TRBV28 and TRBJ1-2; tentative D call: TRBD1 (6 bases). The CDR3 runs to 16 residues. Between the trimmed V and J ends, which lost 4 bases and 8 bases, there was a span of 23 bases. The germline V gene has CDR1 MDHEN and CDR2 SYDVKM. Written as DNA, the CDR3 is TGTGCCAGCAGTTCCCTCCCCCGAAACAGGGTACGGGGCTACACCTTC. Amino acid sequence: CASSSLPRNRVRGYTF.

With regard to this clone: Other DNA sequences in the same sample also yield this CDR3. The V gene is TRBV3-1 (or the pseudogene TRBV3-2), the J gene TRBJ2-5; D unresolved. This CDR3 spans 13 amino acids. V lost 1 base, J lost 2 bases, and 5 bases lay in between. The germline gives CDR1 LGHDT, CDR2 YNNKEL (reference sequence). The CDR3, as DNA: TGTGCCAGCAGCCAAGCACTACAAGAGACCCAGTACTTC. Protein sequence: CASSQALQETQYF.

The rearrangement joins TRBV30 to TRBJ1-6; TRBD1 agrees at 7 bases. The germline CDR1 and CDR2 sequences are GTSNPN and SVGIG (reference sequence). This CDR3 contains 15 residues. The ends lost 0 bases at V and 5 bases at J; junction bases unmatched: 4. In DNA form, the CDR3 reads TGTGCCTGGAGTGTACTTGGGACAGATAATTCACCCCTCCACTTT. Amino acids: CAWSVLGTDNSPLHF. The full variable domain, its missing parts supplied by reference TRBV30 and TRBJ1-6, is SQTIHQWPATLVQPVGSPLSLECTVEGTSNPNLYWYRQAAGRGLQLLFYSVGIGQISSEVPQNLSASRPQDRQFILSSKKLLLSDSGFYLCAWSVLGTDNSPLHFGNGTRLTVT.

V usage is TRBV5-1 and J usage is TRBJ2-1; TRBD2 agrees at 10 bases. CDR1 and CDR2 from the germline V gene are SGHRS and YFSETQ. The CDR3 has 15 amino acids. V lost 2 bases and J lost 7; bases outside the gene matches: 6. The CDR3 region has the DNA TGCGCCAGCAGCTTTCCTAGCGGGGGCGAGAATGAGCAGTTCTTC. This sequence encodes CASSFPSGGENEQFF.

This clone was counted a single time. The chain couples TRBV2 to TRBJ2-2, with D perhaps matching TRBD1 (5 bases). Germline-derived CDR1 and CDR2 are SNHLY and FYNNEI. V lost 6 bases and J lost 6, with 11 bases in between. The CDR3 has 13 amino acids. The CDR3 protein is CASRQDSPGELFF. CDR3 nucleotides: TGTGCCAGCAGACAAGACAGTCCCGGGGAGCTGTTTTTT.

The CDR3 protein is CASSYHQPSGRVSYEQYF. The CDR3 DNA sequence: TGTGCCAGCAGTTACCATCAACCTAGCGGGAGAGTGTCGTACGAGCAGTACTTC. The chain has TRBV6-2 or TRBV6-3 and TRBJ2-7; TRBD2 agrees at 10 bases. J was trimmed by 4 bases and V by 2 bases; bases with no gene match: 14. The CDR3 consists of 18 residues. Germline CDR1 reads MNHEY; CDR2 reads SVGEGT.

CDR3: CAWSVSATLGQYF. CDR3 nucleotide sequence: TGTGCCTGGAGCGTAAGCGCCACTTTAGGGCAGTACTTC. The J gene is TRBJ2-7, the V gene TRBV30; no clear D. Trimming cost V 3 bases and J 9 bases, with 18 bases left between them. Per germline, CDR1 GTSNPN and CDR2 SVGIG (reference sequence). The CDR3 runs 13 residues. Filled out from reference TRBV30 and TRBJ2-7, the complete variable domain reads SQTIHQWPATLVQPVGSPLSLECTVEGTSNPNLYWYRQAAGRGLQLLFYSVGIGQISSEVPQNLSASRPQDRQFILSSKKLLLSDSGFYLCAWSVSATLGQYFGPGTRLTVT.

The V call is TRBV15, the J call TRBJ2-2; 15 positions agree with TRBD2. This CDR3 comprises 15 residues. The V segment lost 5 bases and the J segment 8 bases; nucleotides outside the gene matches: 3. CDR1 LNHNV and CDR2 YYDKDF come from the germline V gene (reference sequence). CDR3 bases: TGTGCCACCAGCGGACTAGCGGGAGGGGGAGGGGAGCTGTTTTTT. Its translation: CATSGLAGGGGELFF.